The present T cell receptor beta chain was sequenced within a study of low-dose radiotherapy and immunotherapy resistance in tumors. This clonotype was seen at least ten times. Time point described: after trial treatment. Sample treatment: LDRT plus nivolumab, ipilimumab, low-dose cyclophosphamide and aspirin (RACIN trial). Trimming removed 6 bases at V and 3 bases at J, with 3 bases between. CDR1 and CDR2 from the germline V gene are SNHLY and FYNNEI. This CDR3 is built from 10 residues. Primers used for first-strand cDNA, a TRAV- and TRBV-specific set, covered both alpha and beta chains. The PCR that amplified TCRs ran for around 21 cycles, relying on a constant-region primer and a V-primer adapter. MiXCR, run by TCRdb on the reads, gives a single entry per CDR3 protein. Of some 46,000 distinct CDR3 sequences listed, approximately 26% are singletons.

Sequenced here: PBMCs, sampled after low-dose radiotherapy plus immunotherapy. This chain uses TRBV2 with TRBJ2-7; no clear D gene. The origin of this receptor is a male donor with prostate cancer. Written as DNA, the CDR3 is TGTGCCAGCAGACTCTACGAGCAGTACTTC. Translation gives CASRLYEQYF.